This T cell receptor beta chain appears in the sequencing data of a study of T-cell reconstitution after alpha-beta-depleted transplantation in children. Points on this clonotype: Its antigen remains unidentified.

Unique molecular identifiers were incorporated into the prepared TCRbeta library. Via MiXCR, TCRdb re-called the PCR reads, giving one row per CDR3 protein. The repertoire holds approximately 520,000 distinct CDR3 sequences, with more than 9.5% as singletons. Study-level points and caveats: A year had passed since transplant, and T-cell counts and diversity by then came mostly from newly produced T cells.

Trimming stripped 7 bases from V and 5 bases from J, with 21 bases between. The germline CDR1 and CDR2 sequences are MDHEN and SYDVKM. CDR3 size: 15 residues. The receptor was derived from a female patient between 2 and 15 years old who had a stem cell transplant for aplastic anemia, so the T cells may come from the graft donor. Sequenced material: PBMCs, mostly from graft donor cells, taken 180 days after TCRalphabeta/CD19-depleted stem cell transplant. V usage is TRBV28 and J usage is TRBJ2-7; a weak D match, TRBD2 (5 bases). The CDR3 region is CASTRSPLAANEQYF. The DNA for the CDR3 is TGTGCCAGCACCCGATCCCCGCTAGCTGCCAACGAGCAGTACTTC.